Presented here are 7 T cell receptor beta chains from one specimen sequenced in a study of neurological immune-mediated disorders. TCRdb reprocessed the 5' RACE reads via MiXCR and lists one record per CDR3 protein. The sample consists of about 62,000 distinct CDR3 sequences, over 3.5% of them appearing once. Specimen: PBMCs. Receptor source: a woman aged 50 to 65 with multiple sclerosis.

The sample holds many counts of this clonotype. This CDR3 reads CASSLGAEVYEQYF. In DNA, the CDR3 is TGTGCCAGCAGTTTAGGGGCGGAGGTCTACGAGCAGTACTTC. The gene calls are TRBV12-3 or TRBV12-4 and TRBJ2-7, with D perhaps TRBD2 (5 bases). V gave up 1 base and J gave up 3 bases, with 10 bases separating them. This CDR3 spans 14 amino acids.

This clonotype has ten or more counts. This chain links TRBV21-1 with TRBJ2-6; whether TRBD1, the table's D call, matches the DNA was not checked. TRBV21-1 is a known pseudogene. The CDR3 loop spans 20 amino acids. In DNA form, the CDR3 reads TGTGCCAGCAGCAAAGGGACATCTGGCATCGCCGACTCTGGGGCCAACGTCCTGACTTTC. Translating gives CASSKGTSGIADSGANVLTF.

This clonotype was seen ten or more times. The chain is built from TRBV20-1 and TRBJ1-5, with D perhaps TRBD1 (5 bases). Per germline, CDR1 DFQATT and CDR2 SNEGSKA (reference sequence). This CDR3 is built from 17 residues. Trimming shortened V by 0 bases and J by 3 bases, and 18 bases separated the two germline ends. The CDR3 sequence is CSARDSLTGRANQPQHF. The CDR3 DNA is TGCAGTGCTAGAGACTCCCTTACGGGCAGGGCCAATCAGCCCCAGCATTTT.

This clonotype came up many times. The chain combines TRBV6-2 or TRBV6-3 with TRBJ2-1, with D unclear. The CDR3 spans 11 residues. In germline, CDR1 is MNHEY, CDR2 SVGEGT. The V end lost 8 bases, the J end lost 8 bases, and 10 bases lay between the germline ends. CDR3 residues: CASGISDEQFF. CDR3 bases: TGTGCCAGCGGAATATCAGATGAGCAGTTCTTC.

This clonotype was counted ten times or more. The chain combines TRBV7-9 with TRBJ1-2, with a tentative D call TRBD1 (6 bases). With 1 base removed from V and 0 bases from J, the gap between germline ends came to 15 bases. The CDR3 consists of 17 residues. Germline-derived CDR1 and CDR2 are SEHNR and FQNEAQ (reference sequence). The CDR3, as DNA: TGTGCCAGCAGCTTAGTTCGAGAACAGGGACCTAACTATGGCTACACCTTC. As protein: CASSLVREQGPNYGYTF.

This clonotype has at least ten counts. The chain combines TRBV12-3 or TRBV12-4 with TRBJ2-2; 8 bases fit TRBD1. The CDR3 has 14 residues. Trimming cost V 6 bases and J 4 bases; bases outside gene matches: 4. Here the CDR3 DNA reads TGTGCCAGCAGCAACGGACAGGGCACCGGGGAGCTGTTTTTT. It yields the protein CASSNGQGTGELFF.

As regards this clonotype: One junction end disagrees with the germline gene, perhaps due to a read error. The chain combines TRBV9 with TRBJ1-6; D may be TRBD1 (5 bases). This CDR3 is 14 amino acids long. Germline CDR1 is SGDLS and CDR2 is YYNGEE. In nucleotides, the CDR3 is TGTGCCAGCAGCCTTGACAGTTATAATTCACCCCTCAACTTT. Translation gives CASSLDSYNSPLNF.